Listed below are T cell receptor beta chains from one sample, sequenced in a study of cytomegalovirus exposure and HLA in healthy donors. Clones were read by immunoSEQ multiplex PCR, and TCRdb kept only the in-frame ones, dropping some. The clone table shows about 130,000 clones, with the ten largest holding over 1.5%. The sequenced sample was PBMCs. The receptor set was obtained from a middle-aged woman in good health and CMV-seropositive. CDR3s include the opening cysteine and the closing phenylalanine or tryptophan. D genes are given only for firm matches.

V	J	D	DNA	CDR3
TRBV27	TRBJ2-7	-	TGTGCCAGCAGTTTGGGGGCAAGGGACTACGAGCAGTACTTC	CASSLGARDYEQYF
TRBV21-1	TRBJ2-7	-	TGTGCCAGCAGCAAAAATACTAGAGGTTCGAGTTTCTACGAGCAGTACTTC	CASSKNTRGSSFYEQYF
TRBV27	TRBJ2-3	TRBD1	TGTGCCAGCAGTTTTTTAGGACAGGACACAGATACGCAGTATTTT	CASSFLGQDTDTQYF
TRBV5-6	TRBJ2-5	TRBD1	TGTGCCAGCAGCTTGATCCGCCGGGGACAGGGGCAAGAGACCCAGTACTTC	CASSLIRRGQGQETQYF
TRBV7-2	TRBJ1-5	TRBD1	TGTGCCAGCAGCTTAAATGGACAGGGGAATCAGCCCCAGCATTTT	CASSLNGQGNQPQHF
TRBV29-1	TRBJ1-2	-	TGCAGCGTTGAAGTTCGAGAGGGCGGAGACTACACCTTC	CSVEVREGGDYTF
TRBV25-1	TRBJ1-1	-	TGTGCCAGCAGCCCCCATTCGGGTGGAGGCACTGAAGCTTTCTTT	CASSPHSGGGTEAFF
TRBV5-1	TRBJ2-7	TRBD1	TGCGCCAGCAGCTTCTGGGCGGCCCAGGGGGATAGGCAGTACTTC	CASSFWAAQGDRQYF
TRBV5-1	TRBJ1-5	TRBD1	TGCGCCAGCAGCCCCGGGACAGGGGTAGGCAATCAGCCCCAGCATTTT	CASSPGTGVGNQPQHF
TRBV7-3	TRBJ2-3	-	TGTGCCAGCAGCCCCGACTGGCTCGGCACAGATACGCAGTATTTT	CASSPDWLGTDTQYF
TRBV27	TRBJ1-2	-	TGTGCCAGCAGTCGACGTCAGGTGGGCGCTAACTATGGCTACACCTTC	CASSRRQVGANYGYTF
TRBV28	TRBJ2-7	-	TGTGCCAGCAGTTTATCCCAGGGGGGAAGGACCTACGAGCAGTACTTC	CASSLSQGGRTYEQYF
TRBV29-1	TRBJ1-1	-	TGCAGCGTCATGGGCCGGCAGGGCGAGAACACTGAAGCTTTCTTT	CSVMGRQGENTEAFF
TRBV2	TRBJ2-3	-	TGTGCCAGCAGGGCGACAGGCTACACAGATACGCAGTATTTT	CASRATGYTDTQYF
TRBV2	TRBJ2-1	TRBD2	TGTGCCAGCAGGGGACTAAGGAATGAGCAGTTCTTC	CASRGLRNEQFF
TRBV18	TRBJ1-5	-	TGTGCCAGCTCACAGGGGATTGACAATCAGCCCCAGCATTTT	CASSQGIDNQPQHF
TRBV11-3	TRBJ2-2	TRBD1	TGTGCCAGCAGCTTAGATTATGGGACAGGGGTACTGAGAAACACCGGGGAGCTGTTTTTT	CASSLDYGTGVLRNTGELFF
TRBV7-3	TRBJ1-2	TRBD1	TGTGCCAGCAGCTTGACAGGGGGCGGAGGCTACACCTTC	CASSLTGGGGYTF
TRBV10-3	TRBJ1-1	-	TGTGCCATCAGATTATCTCAGGGCACTGAAGCTTTCTTT	CAIRLSQGTEAFF
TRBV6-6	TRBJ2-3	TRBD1	TGTGCCAGCAGTTCGAGAGGGGGCTCAGATACGCAGTATTTT	CASSSRGGSDTQYF
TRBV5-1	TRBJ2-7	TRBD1	TGCGCCAGCAGCATAGGACAGGGGAGGGGTCTCGAGCAGTACTTC	CASSIGQGRGLEQYF
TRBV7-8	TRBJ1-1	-	TGTGCCAGCAGCTTGGCGGAGAACACTGAAGCTTTCTTT	CASSLAENTEAFF
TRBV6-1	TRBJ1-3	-	TGTGCCAGCAGTGATTACCCCAGCTCTGGAAACACCATATATTTT	CASSDYPSSGNTIYF
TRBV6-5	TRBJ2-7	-	TGTGCCAGCACTCAGGCCCAGGGGAGTTCCTACGAGCAGTACTTC	CASTQAQGSSYEQYF
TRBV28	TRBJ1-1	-	TGTGCCAGCAGTGCCGGAGGTGATAAAACTGAAGCTTTCTTT	CASSAGGDKTEAFF
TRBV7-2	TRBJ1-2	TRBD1	TGTGCCAGCAGCCCCGACAGGGCCTATGGCTACACCTTC	CASSPDRAYGYTF
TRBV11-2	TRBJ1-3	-	TGTGCCAGCAGCTTAGGTGCAGGGGCAGGAAACACCATATATTTT	CASSLGAGAGNTIYF
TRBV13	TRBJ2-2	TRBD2	TGTGCCAGCAGCTTACCAAGCGGGAGTCGTACCGGGGAGCTGTTTTTT	CASSLPSGSRTGELFF